This T cell receptor beta chain was recorded in a study of identical twins. Points from the study as a whole: Instead of following the same donors, the conclusions were based on cross-sectional statistical analysis.

V gave up 6 bases and J gave up 9 bases; unmatched junction bases: 3. The CDR3 runs to 12 residues. Germline V CDR1 and CDR2: SGHRS, YFSETQ. As for this clonotype: What it binds is unknown.

TCRdb analysed the 5' RACE reads with MiXCR anew, one entry per CDR3 protein. Of hundreds of thousands of distinct CDR3 sequences listed, approximately 9% are singletons. The TCR was taken from a woman aged 18-29 years in good health. Specimen: memory (CD45RO+) T cells sorted from blood. The chain has TRBV5-1 and TRBJ1-6; the match to TRBD1 covers 7 bases. CDR3 amino acids: CASTDRVSPLHF. As DNA, the CDR3 is TGCGCCAGCACCGACAGGGTTTCACCCCTCCACTTT.